The 9 T cell receptor beta chains below come from one sample, sequenced in a study of blood T cell repertoires in COVID-19. Here immunoSEQ multiplex PCR was the method, and the copy in TCRdb shows in-frame clones only, minus some. The profile shows 300,000 or so clones, around 86% of them singletons. Sequenced sample: peripheral blood. These receptors all come from a man between 65 and 85 years old with acute or convalescent COVID-19.

The chain combines TRBV21-1 with TRBJ2-4; TRBD2, the table's D call, was not compared with the DNA. TRBV21-1 is an annotated pseudogene. The CDR3 is 20 residues long. The CDR3 DNA is TGTGCCAGCAGCAGGGGGGGCAGCTTGGCAATTCTTAAGGACAAAAACATTCAGTACTTC. Encoded protein: CASSRGGSLAILKDKNIQYF.

This sequence joins TRBV20-1 and TRBJ2-1; 7 bases map to TRBD2. The V gene end was trimmed by 3 bases and the J gene end by 6 bases; junction bases not matched to a gene: 14. CDR3 size: 16 residues. Germline CDR1 reads DFQATT; CDR2 reads SNEGSKA (reference sequence). CDR3 nucleotide sequence: TGCAGTGCTAGTGGGACTACCGAGTTTTGGTCCAATGAGCAGTTCTTC. It is translated as CSASGTTEFWSNEQFF.

V gene TRBV9 combines with J gene TRBJ1-3; D not certain. This CDR3 has 15 residues. The V end was cut by 4 bases, the J end by 0 bases, with 11 bases between. CDR1 is SGDLS and CDR2 is YYNGEE in the germline V gene. The CDR3, as DNA: TGTGCCAGCAGCACCTTTTACAGCTCTGGAAACACCATATATTTT. Translated: CASSTFYSSGNTIYF. Full variable domain (outside the CDR3, taken from reference TRBV9 and TRBJ1-3): DSGVTQTPKHLITATGQRVTLRCSPRSGDLSVYWYQQSLDQGLQFLIQYYNGEERAKGNILERFSAQQFPDLHSELNLSSLELGDSALYFCASSTFYSSGNTIYFGEGSWLTVV.

The chain carries TRBV2 and TRBJ1-5; D unclear. The germline V and J ends were trimmed by 3 bases and 0 bases, with 9 bases remaining between them. The CDR3 totals 15 residues. Germline loops: CDR1 SNHLY, CDR2 FYNNEI. This CDR3 is CASSDSTNSNQPQHF. CDR3 DNA sequence: TGTGCCAGCAGTGACAGTACCAATAGCAATCAGCCCCAGCATTTT.

The chain links TRBV27 to TRBJ2-1; D gene ambiguous. In germline, CDR1 is MNHEY, CDR2 SMNVEV (reference sequence). Trimming took off 2 bases at V and 7 bases at J, with 18 bases between the two ends. This CDR3 region has 16 residues. CDR3 in amino acids: CASSLRRSTSSNEQFF. Written as DNA, the CDR3 is TGTGCCAGCAGTTTAAGGCGGTCCACCTCTAGTAATGAGCAGTTCTTC.

Only one count was recorded for this clone. Other DNA variants within this sample encode the same CDR3. The rearrangement joins TRBV6-4 to TRBJ2-1, with 8 bases identical to TRBD1. The CDR3 is 15 amino acids. V dropped 5 bases and J dropped 0; count of bases not matched to a gene: 3. The V gene's germline CDR1 is MRHNA and CDR2 SNTAGT. The CDR3 sequence: CASSRQGSSYNEQFF. The CDR3 coding sequence is TGTGCCAGCAGTAGACAGGGGAGCTCCTACAATGAGCAGTTCTTC.

The table lists this clone with a few counts. The genes are TRBV5-1 and TRBJ2-2; 8 bases agree with TRBD2. Unmatched junction bases numbered 5, after V lost 0 bases and J lost 4 bases. Looked up from germline, CDR1 is SGHRS and CDR2 is YFSETQ. The CDR3 has 16 residues. In DNA, the CDR3 is TGCGCCAGCAGCTTGGACCCGGGAGGGCTCACCGGGGAGCTGTTTTTT. It yields the protein CASSLDPGGLTGELFF.

V is TRBV18 and J is TRBJ1-1, with TRBD1 identical over 7 bases. The V and J ends lost 5 bases and 11 bases, in that order; junction bases with no gene match: 8. The CDR3 has 12 amino acids. CDR1 is KGHSH and CDR2 is LQKENI in the germline V gene. CDR3 amino acids: CASSSDRAGAFF. The CDR3 DNA reads TGTGCCAGCTCATCTGACAGGGCGGGGGCTTTCTTT.

The V and J genes are TRBV18 and TRBJ2-1; TRBD1 matches at 7 bases. This CDR3 is built from 14 residues. The V gene end was trimmed by 4 bases and the J gene end by 8 bases; junction bases not matched to a gene: 8. The V gene's germline CDR1 is KGHSH and CDR2 LQKENI. As DNA, the CDR3 is TGTGCCAGCTCACAGCGACAGGGAAGGCATGAGCAGTTCTTC. Residues: CASSQRQGRHEQFF. The variable domain in full, completed from reference TRBV18 and TRBJ2-1, reads NAGVMQNPRHLVRRRGQEARLRCSPMKGHSHVYWYRQLPEEGLKFMVYLQKENIIDESGMPKERFSAEFPKEGPSILRIQQVVRGDSAAYFCASSQRQGRHEQFFGPGTRLTVL.